The clone carrying this T cell receptor beta chain appeared a single time. Its antigen is unknown. CDR1 is SGHRS, CDR2 YFSETQ, per germline. The CDR3 extends over 15 amino acids. Deletions cut 0 bases from V and 2 bases from J, with 9 bases between. Primers included in the PCR were 60 Vbeta and 13 Jbeta primers. Sequenced by immunoSEQ multiplex PCR; TCRdb stores in-frame clones only, minus some. The data hold 90,000 to 120,000 clones, with roughly 80% observed a single time. This specimen belongs to a study of cytomegalovirus exposure and HLA in healthy donors. Study outcomes and limitations: A later analysis reportedly found that, within productive TCRs, an Asian-associated ancestry cluster had fewer N-insertions than the mean observed across the approximately 690 donors. Earlier analysis looked at TCR beta V segments, and most were productive about 87% or about 30% of the time. Specificity for CMV antigens was confirmed in vitro for a few of the CMV-associated chains. In a later analysis, parvovirus B19, influenza, CMV and Epstein-Barr virus appeared linked to several top co-occurrence clusters.

This chain uses TRBV5-1 with TRBJ2-1; possibly TRBD2 for D (6 bases). The sequence was collected from a man aged 30 to 39 in good health and CMV-seronegative. Sequenced material: PBMCs. Written as DNA, the CDR3 is TGCGCCAGCAGCTTGGGCGGGGTGACCTACAATGAGCAGTTCTTC. Protein: CASSLGGVTYNEQFF.